Sequencing of this T cell receptor beta chain was carried out in a study of blood T cell repertoires in COVID-19. Study-wide background: Acute-phase and convalescent COVID-19 samples originated in the United States, Italy and Spain. In each case, the material was cDNA or gDNA derived from T cells, B-cell-depleted T cells, or PBMCs.

This clone was picked up a small number of times. Original analysis: Estimation of nucleated cell counts relied on the amplification of reference gene primers. Sequenced by immunoSEQ multiplex PCR; TCRdb stores in-frame clones only, minus some. V, J and clone size derive from that table, while D and trimming were established from the DNA sequence. Here the sample spans more than 150,000 clones, 70% to 90% being singletons. CDR1 is LNHDA, CDR2 SQIVND, per germline (reference sequence). V was pared by 3 bases and J by 3 bases, with 15 bases between. There are 16 residues in the CDR3. This receptor was identified in a man aged 18 to 29 with acute or convalescent COVID-19. The chain is built from TRBV19 and TRBJ1-5; TRBD1 is a possible D gene (5 bases). Sequencing was carried out using peripheral blood. The CDR3 loop reads CASSMGGNVANQPQHF. The CDR3 DNA reads TGTGCCAGTAGTATGGGGGGGAATGTGGCCAATCAGCCCCAGCATTTT.